This T cell receptor beta chain comes out of a study of monozygotic twins with inflammatory bowel disease. Overall study findings and caveats: Lower TCRbeta diversity (inverse Simpson) was seen in IBD patients than in healthy co-twins.

As concerns this clonotype: Its specificity is unknown.

The CDR3 covers 12 residues. Germline assignment: CDR1 LGHDT and CDR2 YNNKEL (reference sequence). Using the 5' RACE reads, TCRdb records one entry per CDR3 protein without DNA. Its listing shows approximately 400,000 distinct CDR3 sequences. This chain connects TRBV3-1 to TRBJ2-7. The material sequenced was blood. The TCR comes from a human donor with ulcerative colitis or Crohn's disease, or a healthy co-twin of an affected twin (not recorded which). The CDR3 sequence: CASSHFSYEQYF.